Presented here are 21 T cell receptor beta chains from one specimen sequenced in a study of OX40 agonist ivuxolimab in advanced cancers. Assay used: immunoSEQ multiplex PCR; TCRdb lists only in-frame clones, some missing. The data contain approximately 12,000 clones, 70% to 75% of them seen just once; the ten biggest clones take up under 30%. Specimen: CD4+ or CD8+ T cells sorted from blood, collected in a trial of the OX40 agonist ivuxolimab. These receptors came from an adult with an advanced solid tumor such as melanoma, head and neck, liver or kidney cancer.

V usage is TRBV19 and J usage is TRBJ2-2; 14 positions agree with TRBD2. The CDR3 has 15 residues. Germline CDR1 is LNHDA and CDR2 is SQIVND (reference sequence). V was pared by 6 bases and J by 6 bases, with 3 bases of the junction left unmatched. Here the CDR3 reads CASRPGLAGAGELFF. CDR3 DNA: TGTGCCAGTAGGCCGGGACTAGCGGGAGCCGGGGAGCTGTTTTTT. Filled out from reference TRBV19 and TRBJ2-2, the complete variable domain reads DGGITQSPKYLFRKEGQNVTLSCEQNLNHDAMYWYRQDPGQGLRLIYYSQIVNDFQKGDIAEGYSVSREKKESFPLTVTSAQKNPTAFYLCASRPGLAGAGELFFGEGSRLTVL.

The rearrangement joins TRBV30 to TRBJ2-7; 10 bases agree with TRBD1. The CDR3 is made up of 15 amino acids. Looked up from germline, CDR1 is GTSNPN and CDR2 is SVGIG (reference sequence). V was pared by 1 base and J by 2 bases, with 5 bases of the junction left unmatched. CDR3 residues: CAWSDGTGATYEQYF. CDR3 nucleotides: TGTGCCTGGAGTGACGGGACAGGGGCCACCTACGAGCAGTACTTC. Drawing the rest from reference TRBV30 and TRBJ2-7, the complete variable domain is SQTIHQWPATLVQPVGSPLSLECTVEGTSNPNLYWYRQAAGRGLQLLFYSVGIGQISSEVPQNLSASRPQDRQFILSSKKLLLSDSGFYLCAWSDGTGATYEQYFGPGTRLTVT.

This clone was found a few times. The J gene is TRBJ2-5, the V gene TRBV7-9; D is possibly TRBD2 (5 bases). The CDR3 spans 14 residues. V lost 5 bases and J 1 base, leaving 11 bases between the germline ends. CDR1 is SEHNR, CDR2 FQNEAQ, per germline (reference sequence). The CDR3 sequence is CASSEDLFQETQYF. CDR3 nucleotide sequence: TGTGCCAGCAGCGAGGACTTGTTCCAAGAGACCCAGTACTTC.

This rearrangement joins TRBV5-6 to TRBJ1-1, with TRBD1 matching 7 bases. The CDR3 length is 13 residues. Germline V gives CDR1 SGHDT, CDR2 YYEEEE. J was trimmed by 3 bases and V by 1 base; bases with no gene match: 0. CDR3 bases: TGTGCCAGCAGCTTGACAGGGGACACTGAAGCTTTCTTT. Translation gives CASSLTGDTEAFF.

This chain links TRBV29-1 with TRBJ1-1; possibly TRBD1 for D (5 bases). The CDR3 length is 13 residues. V was shortened by 6 bases and J by 3 bases, with 14 bases between the two germline ends. Germline assignment: CDR1 SQVTM and CDR2 ANQGSEA. The CDR3 is CSVGDLGDTEAFF. The CDR3 DNA reads as TGCAGCGTGGGGGACCTGGGAGACACTGAAGCTTTCTTT. Filled out from reference TRBV29-1 and TRBJ1-1, the complete variable domain reads SAVISQKPSRDICQRGTSLTIQCQVDSQVTMMFWYRQQPGQSLTLIATANQGSEATYESGFVIDKFPISRPNLTFSTLTVSNMSPEDSSIYLCSVGDLGDTEAFFGQGTRLTVV.

V and J are TRBV28 and TRBJ1-1; the D is unclear. CDR1 MDHEN and CDR2 SYDVKM come from the germline V gene. The CDR3 loop spans 14 amino acids. Trimming left V 1 base short and J 3 bases short, with 9 bases between. The CDR3 region has the DNA TGTGCCAGCAGTTTATATGCAGGAGACACTGAAGCTTTCTTT. This translates into CASSLYAGDTEAFF.

The chain has TRBV30 and TRBJ2-5; D is unresolved. Germline values: CDR1 GTSNPN, CDR2 SVGIG (reference sequence). CDR3 length equals 11 residues. Trimming took off 3 bases at V and 4 bases at J, with 6 bases between the two ends. The CDR3 DNA follows: TGTGCCTGGAGGGCCCCAGAGACCCAGTACTTC. The encoded protein is CAWRAPETQYF.

This clone was found a few times. The chain links TRBV6-5 to TRBJ2-5; possibly TRBD1 for D (6 bases). In germline, CDR1 is MNHEY, CDR2 SVGAGI. CDR3 length: 14 amino acids. Trimming shortened V by 2 bases and J by 4 bases, and 11 bases separated the two germline ends. The chain's CDR3 is CASSYGAGVETQYF. The CDR3 bases are TGTGCCAGCAGTTACGGCGCAGGGGTAGAGACCCAGTACTTC.

The chain is built from TRBV19 and TRBJ2-7, with D possibly being TRBD2 (5 bases). Germline CDR1 reads LNHDA; CDR2 reads SQIVND (reference sequence). Trimming took off 5 bases at V and 4 bases at J, with 12 bases between the two ends. The CDR3 extends over 13 amino acids. CDR3: CASSPPGIYEQYF. The DNA of the CDR3 is TGTGCCAGTAGTCCCCCCGGGATATACGAGCAGTACTTC. Variable domain in full (rest from reference TRBV19 and TRBJ2-7): DGGITQSPKYLFRKEGQNVTLSCEQNLNHDAMYWYRQDPGQGLRLIYYSQIVNDFQKGDIAEGYSVSREKKESFPLTVTSAQKNPTAFYLCASSPPGIYEQYFGPGTRLTVT.

CDR3 amino acids: CASSLGPAGVKDEQFF. CDR3 bases: TGTGCCAGCAGCTTAGGGCCAGCGGGGGTTAAGGATGAGCAGTTCTTC. This chain connects TRBV7-9 to TRBJ2-1; 8 positions match TRBD2. Looked up from germline, CDR1 is SEHNR and CDR2 is FQNEAQ (reference sequence). The CDR3 covers 16 residues. Unmatched junction bases numbered 10, after V lost 1 base and J lost 8 bases.

V gene TRBV9 combines with J gene TRBJ1-2; 7 bases match TRBD1. CDR1 is SGDLS and CDR2 is YYNGEE in the germline V gene. J was trimmed by 4 bases and V by 4 bases; bases with no gene match: 10. This CDR3 is built from 15 residues. The CDR3 sequence is CASSLTSTGPYGYTF. DNA of the CDR3: TGTGCCAGCAGCCTAACATCGACAGGGCCCTATGGCTACACCTTC.

This sequence joins TRBV28 and TRBJ1-2; D is undetermined. This CDR3 is 20 amino acids long. V was shortened by 7 bases and J by 4 bases, with 34 bases between the two germline ends. Germline-derived CDR1 and CDR2 are MDHEN and SYDVKM. The CDR3 is CASTSLGVAAVKGSRYGYTF. CDR3 bases: TGTGCCAGCACTTCTCTCGGGGTCGCCGCGGTTAAGGGCTCGCGCTATGGCTACACCTTC.

This chain uses TRBV27 with TRBJ1-2; no reliable D call. Per the germline V gene, CDR1 is MNHEY and CDR2 is SMNVEV (reference sequence). V was cut by 5 bases and J by 2 bases, with 9 bases left in between. The CDR3 runs to 13 residues. The CDR3 sequence is CASSPGQNYGYTF. The CDR3 nucleotides read TGTGCCAGCAGTCCCGGGCAGAACTATGGCTACACCTTC.

The genes are TRBV11-3 and TRBJ1-5; D might be TRBD1 (5 bases). V was pared by 5 bases and J by 7 bases, with 15 bases between. CDR1 and CDR2 (germline): SGHNT, YENEEA. This CDR3 is 14 amino acids long. The CDR3 spells CASSPNAGRQPQHF. The CDR3 DNA reads TGTGCCAGCAGCCCCAATGCAGGGCGGCAGCCCCAGCATTTT. Complete variable domain (other parts from reference TRBV11-3 and TRBJ1-5): EAGVVQSPRYKIIEKKQPVAFWCNPISGHNTLYWYLQNLGQGPELLIRYENEEAVDDSQLPKDRFSAERLKGVDSTLKIQPAELGDSAVYLCASSPNAGRQPQHFGDGTRLSIL.

The chain carries TRBV6-4 and TRBJ2-1; TRBD1 matches 9 bases. The CDR3 totals 19 residues. Germline V lookup: CDR1 MRHNA, CDR2 SNTAGT. The ends lost 0 bases at V and 4 bases at J; junction bases unmatched: 13. CDR3: CASSDSVLAPGQGYNEQFF. The CDR3 coding sequence is TGTGCCAGCAGTGACTCGGTGCTCGCACCGGGACAGGGATACAATGAGCAGTTCTTC.

The CDR3 sequence is CASSLDRANYGYTF. CDR3 DNA sequence: TGTGCCAGCAGCTTAGACAGGGCTAACTATGGCTACACCTTC. The rearrangement uses TRBV7-8 and TRBJ1-2, with D perhaps TRBD1 (6 bases). This CDR3 has 14 amino acids. Trimming stripped 1 base from V and 0 bases from J, with 6 bases between. The germline CDR1 and CDR2 sequences are SGHVS and FQNEAQ. The whole variable domain, filled in from reference TRBV7-8 and TRBJ1-2, reads GAGVSQSPRYKVAKRGQDVALRCDPISGHVSLFWYQQALGQGPEFLTYFQNEAQLDKSGLPSDRFFAERPEGSVSTLKIQRTQQEDSAVYLCASSLDRANYGYTFGSGTRLTVV.

The CDR3 sequence: CATSNGLAGVADTQYF. In DNA, the CDR3 is TGTGCCACCAGCAACGGACTAGCGGGAGTTGCGGATACGCAGTATTTT. The V and J genes are TRBV15 and TRBJ2-3, with 13 bases identical to TRBD2. The V gene end was trimmed by 4 bases and the J gene end by 6 bases; junction bases not matched to a gene: 7. Germline lookup yields CDR1 LNHNV and CDR2 YYDKDF (reference sequence). The CDR3 loop spans 16 amino acids.

This clone has only a few counts. V is TRBV6-5 and J is TRBJ2-7, with 8 bases matching TRBD2. V gave up 6 bases and J gave up 0 bases; unmatched junction bases: 4. The CDR3 consists of 14 residues. Germline CDR1 MNHEY, CDR2 SVGAGI. CDR3 in DNA: TGTGCCAGCAGAATAAGCGGGAGCTCCTACGAGCAGTACTTC. Translated, it gives CASRISGSSYEQYF.

This sequence joins TRBV15 and TRBJ2-7; 11 bases map to TRBD1. Germline V gene lookup returns CDR1 LNHNV and CDR2 YYDKDF (reference sequence). CDR3 length: 15 amino acids. Trimming removed 1 base from V and 5 bases from J; junction bases left unmatched: 4. The CDR3 loop is CATSRGGQGVHEQYF. CDR3 DNA sequence: TGTGCCACCAGCAGAGGGGGACAGGGGGTCCACGAGCAGTACTTC.

This sequence joins TRBV15 and TRBJ1-2, with D possibly TRBD1 on 6 matching bases. Germline assignment: CDR1 LNHNV and CDR2 YYDKDF (reference sequence). This CDR3 contains 15 residues. Trimming removed 6 bases at V and 3 bases at J, with 17 bases between. The CDR3 reads CATSPRGRTDYGYTF. In DNA form, the CDR3 reads TGTGCCACCAGTCCGAGAGGACGGACAGACTATGGCTACACCTTC. Full variable domain (rest looked up from reference TRBV15 and TRBJ1-2): DAMVIQNPRYQVTQFGKPVTLSCSQTLNHNVMYWYQQKSSQAPKLLFHYYDKDFNNEADTPDNFQSRRPNTSFCFLDIRSPGLGDTAMYLCATSPRGRTDYGYTFGSGTRLTVV.

This clone appeared a single time. The V and J genes are TRBV27 and TRBJ1-1; D is perhaps TRBD1 (5 bases). V was trimmed by 2 bases and J by 4 bases, leaving 11 bases between them. This CDR3 is 14 amino acids long. CDR1 is MNHEY and CDR2 is SMNVEV in the germline V gene (reference sequence). CDR3 coding DNA: TGTGCCAGCAGTTTAGCAGGGACGGGCACTGAAGCTTTCTTT. Its translation is CASSLAGTGTEAFF.